The T cell receptor beta chain described here comes from a study of breast tumors, draining lymph nodes, adjacent tissues (dated by TCRdb to the mid-2010s). Study-wide context: In breast cancer patients, the study compared the TCR beta repertoires of tumor, adjacent nontumor tissue and axillary lymph nodes. In human breast cancer, the study set out to assess how tumor, surrounding tissue and draining lymph node repertoires relate to one another and whether T cells might be exchanged between them. Study-wide conclusions, independent of this receptor: The data were considered consistent with the idea that most tumor T cells come from the lymph node and then expand in tumor tissue. Tumor T-cell repertoires showed less diversity than lymph node repertoires and more diversity than nontumor tissue repertoires, and tumor T-cell repertoires showed preferential V and J gene usage. The similarity between tumor and nontumor tissue repertoires was significantly greater in luminal-like breast cancer than in basal-like breast cancer. The study presented the conclusion that tumor T cells originate in lymph nodes as consistent with a hypothesis, not as something directly demonstrated.

Lymph node samples were obtained from the axillary draining lymph nodes of breast cancer patients. This clonotype was found a few times. It has no known antigen specificity. No quality values exist for individual bases; no much larger clone is one base distant. V is clipped by 1 base and J by 2 bases, and the sequence between their germline boundaries is 8 bases long. The CDR3 starts with the cysteine, ends with the phenylalanine, and has 14 residues. The read is trimmed to its CDR3 DNA, 42 bases read in frame from base 1. In the germline V gene, CDR1 corresponds to SGHVS and CDR2 to FQNEAQ. TCRdb records Illumina HiSeq 2000 as the sequencer. TCR beta chain libraries were generated through multiplex PCR amplification. High-throughput sequencing was used to analyze the amplified TCR beta chain products. TCRdb reprocessed the public reads (quality trimming at Q25 with fastp, clone calling with MiXCR) and kept in-frame beta chains. Entries that share a CDR3 protein sequence are merged under the most common genes and DNA. The sample table shows about 180,000 distinct CDR3 sequences, and about 30% are seen once. Approximately 3.9% of the sample is taken by the ten largest.

The sequenced sample was axillary lymph node tissue. The rearrangement combines TRBV7-8 with TRBJ1-1; confidence is insufficient to name the D gene. The receptor's source is a female donor with breast cancer. Some clones in this sample may be carry-over from other donors' samples. The nucleotides read TGTGCCAGCAGCTTAGAGTTCATAAACACTGAAGCTTTCTTT. Its protein product is CASSLEFINTEAFF.